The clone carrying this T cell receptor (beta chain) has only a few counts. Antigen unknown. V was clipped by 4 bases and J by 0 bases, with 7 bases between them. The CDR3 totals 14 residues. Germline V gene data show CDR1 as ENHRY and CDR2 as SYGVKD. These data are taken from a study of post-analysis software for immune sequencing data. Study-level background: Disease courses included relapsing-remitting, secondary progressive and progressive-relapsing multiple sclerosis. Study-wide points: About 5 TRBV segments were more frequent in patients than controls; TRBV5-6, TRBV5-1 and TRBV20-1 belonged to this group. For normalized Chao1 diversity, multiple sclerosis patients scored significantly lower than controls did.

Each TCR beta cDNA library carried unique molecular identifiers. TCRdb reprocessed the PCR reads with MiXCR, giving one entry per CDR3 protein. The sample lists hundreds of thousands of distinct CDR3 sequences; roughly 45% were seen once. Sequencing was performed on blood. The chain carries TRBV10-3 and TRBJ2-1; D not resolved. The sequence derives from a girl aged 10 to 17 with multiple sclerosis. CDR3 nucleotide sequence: TGTGCCATCAGTGGTCAGAGCTCCTACAATGAGCAGTTCTTC. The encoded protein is CAISGQSSYNEQFF.